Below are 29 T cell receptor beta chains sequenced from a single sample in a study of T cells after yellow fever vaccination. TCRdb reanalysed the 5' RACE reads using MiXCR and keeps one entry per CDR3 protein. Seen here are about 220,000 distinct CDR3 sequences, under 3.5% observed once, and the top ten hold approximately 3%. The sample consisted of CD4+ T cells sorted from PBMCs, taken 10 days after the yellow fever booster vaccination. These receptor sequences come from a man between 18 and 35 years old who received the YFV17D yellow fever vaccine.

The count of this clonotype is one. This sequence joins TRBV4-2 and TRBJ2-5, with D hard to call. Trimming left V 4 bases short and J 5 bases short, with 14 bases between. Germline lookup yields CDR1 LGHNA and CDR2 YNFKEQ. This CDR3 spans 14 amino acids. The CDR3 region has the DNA TGTGCCAGCAGCCTCCCGATGGCTGCGGAGACCCAGTACTTC. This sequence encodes CASSLPMAAETQYF.

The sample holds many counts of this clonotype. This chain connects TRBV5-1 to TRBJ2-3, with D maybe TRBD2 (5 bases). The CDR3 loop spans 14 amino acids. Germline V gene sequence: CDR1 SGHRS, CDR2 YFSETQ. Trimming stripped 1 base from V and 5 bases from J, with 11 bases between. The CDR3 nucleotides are TGCGCCAGCAGCTTGACCCCGGCGGGAGATACGCAGTATTTT. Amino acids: CASSLTPAGDTQYF.

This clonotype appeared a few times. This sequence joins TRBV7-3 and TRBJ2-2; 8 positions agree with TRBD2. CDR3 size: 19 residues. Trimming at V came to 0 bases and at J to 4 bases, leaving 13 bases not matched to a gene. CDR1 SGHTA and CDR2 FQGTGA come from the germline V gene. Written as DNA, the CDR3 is TGTGCCAGCAGCTTAACGTTAAAGAGGCTAGCGGGCACCACCGGGGAGCTGTTTTTT. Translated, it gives CASSLTLKRLAGTTGELFF.

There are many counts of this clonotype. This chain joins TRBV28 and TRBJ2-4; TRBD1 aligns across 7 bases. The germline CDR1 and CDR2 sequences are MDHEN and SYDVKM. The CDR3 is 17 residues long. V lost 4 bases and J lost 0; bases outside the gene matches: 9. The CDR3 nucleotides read TGTGCCAGCAGTTACCCCCGACAGGGTTTAGCCAAAAACATTCAGTACTTC. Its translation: CASSYPRQGLAKNIQYF.

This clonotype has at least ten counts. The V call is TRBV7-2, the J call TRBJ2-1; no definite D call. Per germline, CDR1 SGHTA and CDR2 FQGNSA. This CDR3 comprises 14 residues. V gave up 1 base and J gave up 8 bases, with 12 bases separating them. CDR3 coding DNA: TGTGCCAGCAGCTTAGATCCAGTAATTTATGAGCAGTTCTTC. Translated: CASSLDPVIYEQFF.

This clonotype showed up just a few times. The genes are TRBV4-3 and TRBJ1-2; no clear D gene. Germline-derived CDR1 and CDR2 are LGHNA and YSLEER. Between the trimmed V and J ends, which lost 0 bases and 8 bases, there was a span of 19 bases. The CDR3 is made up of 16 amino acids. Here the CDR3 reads CASSQDLTREPGGYTF. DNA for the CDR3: TGCGCCAGCAGCCAAGATCTTACCCGGGAACCTGGCGGCTACACCTTC.

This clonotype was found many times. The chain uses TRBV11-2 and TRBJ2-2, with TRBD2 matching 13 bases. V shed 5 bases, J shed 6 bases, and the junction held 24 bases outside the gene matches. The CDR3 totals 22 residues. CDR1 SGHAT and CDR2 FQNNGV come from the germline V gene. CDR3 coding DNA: TGTGCCAGCAGCCCCCGACAAACTCGGACTAGCGGGGGCCGAGGGTTCGCCGGGGAGCTGTTTTTT. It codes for CASSPRQTRTSGGRGFAGELFF.

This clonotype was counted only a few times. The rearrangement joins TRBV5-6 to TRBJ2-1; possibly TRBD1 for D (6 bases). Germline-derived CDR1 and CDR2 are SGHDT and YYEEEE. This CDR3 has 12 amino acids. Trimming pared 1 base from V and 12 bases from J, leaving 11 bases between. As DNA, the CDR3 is TGTGCCAGCAGCTTGCGCTGGGACACGCAGTTCTTC. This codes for CASSLRWDTQFF.

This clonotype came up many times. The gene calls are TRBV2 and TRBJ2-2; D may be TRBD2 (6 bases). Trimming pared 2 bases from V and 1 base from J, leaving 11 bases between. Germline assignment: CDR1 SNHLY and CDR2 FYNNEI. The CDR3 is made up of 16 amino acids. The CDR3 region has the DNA TGTGCCAGCAGTGAAAGGGCGGGGTGGAACACCGGGGAGCTGTTTTTT. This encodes CASSERAGWNTGELFF.

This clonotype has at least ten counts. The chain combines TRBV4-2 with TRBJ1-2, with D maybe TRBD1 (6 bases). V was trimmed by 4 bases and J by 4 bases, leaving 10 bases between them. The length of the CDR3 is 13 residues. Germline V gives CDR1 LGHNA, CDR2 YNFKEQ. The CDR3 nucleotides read TGTGCCAGCAGCCGGACAGACGGCTATGGCTACACCTTC. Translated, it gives CASSRTDGYGYTF.

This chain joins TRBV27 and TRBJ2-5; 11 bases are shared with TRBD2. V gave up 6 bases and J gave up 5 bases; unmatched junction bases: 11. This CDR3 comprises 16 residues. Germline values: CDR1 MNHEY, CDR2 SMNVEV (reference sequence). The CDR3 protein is CASRTYSGGARETQYF. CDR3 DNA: TGTGCCAGCAGGACCTATAGCGGGGGGGCCCGGGAGACCCAGTACTTC.

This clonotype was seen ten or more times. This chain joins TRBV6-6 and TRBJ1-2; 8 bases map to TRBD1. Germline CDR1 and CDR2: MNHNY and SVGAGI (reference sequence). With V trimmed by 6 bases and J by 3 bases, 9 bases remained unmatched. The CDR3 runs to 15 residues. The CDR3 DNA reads TGTGCCAGCAGATCTAGCAGGGGGCCCCACTATGGCTACACCTTC. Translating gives CASRSSRGPHYGYTF.

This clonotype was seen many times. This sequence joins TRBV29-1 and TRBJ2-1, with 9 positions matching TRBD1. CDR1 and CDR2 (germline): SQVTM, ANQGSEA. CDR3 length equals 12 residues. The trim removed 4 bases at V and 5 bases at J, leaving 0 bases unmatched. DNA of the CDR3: TGCAGCGTTGGACAGGGGGACAATGAGCAGTTCTTC. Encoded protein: CSVGQGDNEQFF.

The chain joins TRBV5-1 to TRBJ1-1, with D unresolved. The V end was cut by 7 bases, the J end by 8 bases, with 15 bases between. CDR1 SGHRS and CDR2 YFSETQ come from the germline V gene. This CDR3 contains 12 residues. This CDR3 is CASWMEGLEAFF. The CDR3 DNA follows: TGCGCCAGCTGGATGGAGGGTCTCGAAGCTTTCTTT.

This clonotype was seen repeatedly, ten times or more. The CDR3 here is CASSVGAYNEQFF. The CDR3 DNA sequence: TGCGCCAGCAGCGTGGGGGCGTACAATGAGCAGTTCTTC. V and J are TRBV5-1 and TRBJ2-1, with a tentative D call TRBD1 (6 bases). V was cut by 4 bases and J by 4 bases, with 9 bases left in between. The germline gives CDR1 SGHRS, CDR2 YFSETQ. The CDR3 length is 13 residues.

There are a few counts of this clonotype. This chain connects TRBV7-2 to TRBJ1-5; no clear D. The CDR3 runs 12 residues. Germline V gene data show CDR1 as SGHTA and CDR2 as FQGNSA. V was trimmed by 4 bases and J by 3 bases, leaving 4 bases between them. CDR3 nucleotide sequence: TGTGCCAGCAGCTCAAACAATCAGCCCCAGCATTTT. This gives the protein CASSSNNQPQHF.

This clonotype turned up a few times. This CDR3 reads CASSHIYTGTGGRDGYTF. The CDR3 coding sequence is TGTGCCAGCAGCCACATATACACCGGGACAGGGGGCCGGGATGGCTACACCTTC. This rearrangement joins TRBV3-1 to TRBJ1-2; 12 bases match TRBD1. This CDR3 has 18 amino acids. The V and J ends lost 3 bases and 6 bases, in that order; junction bases with no gene match: 14. The germline V gene encodes CDR1 LGHDT and CDR2 YNNKEL (reference sequence). Supplemented by reference TRBV3-1 and TRBJ1-2, the full variable domain reads DTAVSQTPKYLVTQMGNDKSIKCEQNLGHDTMYWYKQDSKKFLKIMFSYNNKELIINETVPNRFSPKSPDKAHLNLHINSLELGDSAVYFCASSHIYTGTGGRDGYTFGSGTRLTVV.

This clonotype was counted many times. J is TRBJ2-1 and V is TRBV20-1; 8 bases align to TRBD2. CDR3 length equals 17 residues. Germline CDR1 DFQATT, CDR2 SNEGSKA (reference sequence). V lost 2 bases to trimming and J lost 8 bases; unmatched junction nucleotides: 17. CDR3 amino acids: CSARMGRTGGPRDEQFF. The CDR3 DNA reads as TGCAGTGCTAGAATGGGACGGACGGGGGGGCCTCGGGATGAGCAGTTCTTC.

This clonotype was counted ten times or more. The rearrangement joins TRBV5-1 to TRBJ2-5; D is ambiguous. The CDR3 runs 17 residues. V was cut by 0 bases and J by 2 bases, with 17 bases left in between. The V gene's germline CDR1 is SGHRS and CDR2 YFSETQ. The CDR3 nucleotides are TGCGCCAGCAGCTTGGAAGTCCGACGTGTGGTTCAAGAGACCCAGTACTTC. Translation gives CASSLEVRRVVQETQYF.

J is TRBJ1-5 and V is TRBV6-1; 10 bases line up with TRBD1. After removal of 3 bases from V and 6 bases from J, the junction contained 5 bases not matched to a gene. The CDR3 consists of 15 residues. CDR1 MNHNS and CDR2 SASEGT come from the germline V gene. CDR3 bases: TGTGCCAGCAGTGACCCGGGACAGGGGAGTCAGCCCCAGCATTTT. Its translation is CASSDPGQGSQPQHF.

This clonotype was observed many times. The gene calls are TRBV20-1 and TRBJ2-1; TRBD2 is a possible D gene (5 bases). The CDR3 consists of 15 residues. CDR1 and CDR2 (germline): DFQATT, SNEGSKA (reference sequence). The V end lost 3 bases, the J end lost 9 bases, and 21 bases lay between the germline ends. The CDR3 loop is CSASELAEKRGEQFF. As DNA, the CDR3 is TGCAGTGCTAGTGAGCTAGCAGAAAAACGGGGTGAGCAGTTCTTC.

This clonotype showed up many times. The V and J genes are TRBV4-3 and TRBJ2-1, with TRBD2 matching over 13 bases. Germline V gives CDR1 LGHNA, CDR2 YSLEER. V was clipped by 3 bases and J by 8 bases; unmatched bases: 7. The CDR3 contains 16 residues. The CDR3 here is CASSHYTSGGAYEQFF. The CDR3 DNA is TGCGCCAGCAGCCACTATACTAGCGGGGGGGCATATGAGCAGTTCTTC.

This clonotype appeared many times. The CDR3 sequence is CASSQDWRGQSSGYGYTF. Here the CDR3 DNA reads TGTGCCAGCAGCCAAGATTGGAGAGGGCAGTCATCCGGCTATGGCTACACCTTC. V usage is TRBV4-2 and J usage is TRBJ1-2; D gene uncertain. CDR3 size: 18 residues. The germline V gene has CDR1 LGHNA and CDR2 YNFKEQ. With 0 bases removed from V and 4 bases from J, the gap between germline ends came to 21 bases.

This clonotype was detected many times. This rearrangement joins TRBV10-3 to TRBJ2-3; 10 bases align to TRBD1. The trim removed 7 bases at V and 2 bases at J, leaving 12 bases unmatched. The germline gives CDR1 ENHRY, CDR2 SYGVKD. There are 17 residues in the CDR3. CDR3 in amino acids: CAITVTDRGFSTDTQYF. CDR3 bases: TGTGCCATCACCGTTACGGACAGGGGGTTTTCCACAGATACGCAGTATTTT.

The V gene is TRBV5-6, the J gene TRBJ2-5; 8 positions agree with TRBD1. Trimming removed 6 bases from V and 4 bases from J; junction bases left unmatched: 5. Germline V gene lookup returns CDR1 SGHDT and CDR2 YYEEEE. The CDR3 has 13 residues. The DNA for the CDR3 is TGTGCCAGCAACAATGACAGGGGAGAGACCCAGTACTTC. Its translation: CASNNDRGETQYF.

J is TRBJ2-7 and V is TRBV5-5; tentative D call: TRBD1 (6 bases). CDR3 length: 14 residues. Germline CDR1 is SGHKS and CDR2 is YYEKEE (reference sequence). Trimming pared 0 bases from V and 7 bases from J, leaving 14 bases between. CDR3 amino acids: CASSLGFGGREQYF. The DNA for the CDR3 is TGTGCCAGCAGCTTGGGGTTTGGGGGCCGAGAGCAGTACTTC.

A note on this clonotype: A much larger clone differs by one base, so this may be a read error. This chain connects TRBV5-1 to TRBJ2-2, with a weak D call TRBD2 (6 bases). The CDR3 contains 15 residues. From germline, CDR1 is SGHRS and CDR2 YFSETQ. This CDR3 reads CASSPRELSTGEVFF. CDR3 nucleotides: TGCGCCAGCAGCCCCCGGGAATTGAGCACCGGGGAGGTGTTTTTT.

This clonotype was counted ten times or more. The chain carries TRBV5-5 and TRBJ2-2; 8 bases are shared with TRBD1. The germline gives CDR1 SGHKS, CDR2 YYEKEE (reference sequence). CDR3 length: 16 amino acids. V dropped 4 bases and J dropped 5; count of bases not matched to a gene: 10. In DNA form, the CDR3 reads TGTGCCAGCAGCAGGACAGGGCAGGGTAATACCGGGGAGCTGTTTTTT. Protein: CASSRTGQGNTGELFF.

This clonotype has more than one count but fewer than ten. The CDR3 nucleotides are TGTGCCAGCAGCCAAAGGGGACAGGGGGCCGACGGGGAGCTGTTTTTT. Amino acid sequence: CASSQRGQGADGELFF. The J gene is TRBJ2-2, the V gene TRBV3-1; TRBD1 agrees at 12 bases. The V and J ends lost 2 bases and 7 bases, in that order; junction bases with no gene match: 5. The CDR3 contains 16 residues. Germline CDR1 and CDR2: LGHDT and YNNKEL (reference sequence).